This T cell receptor (beta chain) was obtained from a study of T cell responses to AZD1222 COVID-19 vaccine. Regarding the study as a whole: The study found Spike-specific TCR breadth and depth rose after two AZD1222 doses. White British people made up most donors, females outnumbered males, and clonal diversity was possibly underestimated.

The assay was immunoSEQ multiplex PCR, and TCRdb's table has in-frame clones only and misses some. The sample includes 140,000 or so clones, roughly 89% of them seen just once. Second-dose intervals near 4 or 12 weeks were combined. Trimming cost V 5 bases and J 2 bases; bases outside gene matches: 4. The CDR3 spans 15 residues. Germline V gene data show CDR1 as SGHAT and CDR2 as FQNNGV. Regarding this clone: Its specificity is unknown.

The chain is built from TRBV11-2 and TRBJ2-7; 12 bases are shared with TRBD2. Sequencing used peripheral blood, obtained 28 days after the second AZD1222 dose. The TCR sequence derives from an adult who received the AZD1222 COVID-19 vaccine. CDR3 bases: TGTGCCAGCAGCGCAGGACTAGCGGGGCCCTACGAGCAGTACTTC. It translates to CASSAGLAGPYEQYF.